One sample yielded the 19 T cell receptor beta chains listed below, sequenced in a study of shared clonotypes between healthy human individuals. Using immunoSEQ multiplex PCR, the repertoire was profiled, and TCRdb retains in-frame clones only, with some absent. The profile shows 1.5 million to 1.9 million clones, around 98% of them singletons. Sequenced input: naive CD4+ T cells sorted from blood. The sample's subset: CD45RA+ positively selected. Every receptor here comes from a man aged 25-45 years in good health.

This clone was found once. The gene calls are TRBV7-2 and TRBJ2-7, with unresolved D. V was cut by 5 bases and J by 4 bases, with 9 bases left in between. The CDR3 is made up of 12 amino acids. Germline loops: CDR1 SGHTA, CDR2 FQGNSA. The CDR3 region is CASSQLGYEQYF. In DNA, the CDR3 is TGTGCCAGCAGCCAGCTTGGTTACGAGCAGTACTTC.

The rearrangement uses TRBV7-8 and TRBJ2-7, with 12 bases identical to TRBD1. CDR3 length: 17 amino acids. The junction had 8 bases not matched to a gene; V was cut back by 5 bases and J by 0 bases. Per the germline V gene, CDR1 is SGHVS and CDR2 is FQNEAQ. CDR3 DNA sequence: TGTGCCAGCAGCCTCGGGACAGGGGGCCATGGCTCCTACGAGCAGTACTTC. Its translation is CASSLGTGGHGSYEQYF.

V and J are TRBV4-2 and TRBJ1-1; no firm D call. Germline V lookup: CDR1 LGHNA, CDR2 YNFKEQ. This CDR3 has 14 residues. Deletions cut 1 base from V and 0 bases from J, with 6 bases between. CDR3 sequence reads: CASSQGVMNTEAFF. The DNA for the CDR3 is TGTGCCAGCAGCCAAGGGGTGATGAACACTGAAGCTTTCTTT.

The table lists this clone with a count of one. This chain connects TRBV5-1 to TRBJ2-7; 14 nucleotides match TRBD2. The CDR3 consists of 17 residues. Germline V lookup: CDR1 SGHRS, CDR2 YFSETQ. The J segment lost 7 bases and the V segment lost 4 bases, leaving 13 bases of the junction unmatched. CDR3 amino acids: CASSLQPTGLAGDEQYF. CDR3 DNA sequence: TGCGCCAGCAGCCTCCAACCTACGGGACTAGCGGGAGATGAGCAGTACTTC.

The chain is built from TRBV7-9 and TRBJ2-1; D perhaps matches TRBD1 (6 bases). V was shortened by 5 bases and J by 8 bases, with 10 bases between the two germline ends. Germline V lookup: CDR1 SEHNR, CDR2 FQNEAQ (reference sequence). This CDR3 has 12 residues. The CDR3 nucleotides are TGTGCCAGCAGCCATGGGGGCCATGAGCAGTTCTTC. This codes for CASSHGGHEQFF.

The V call is TRBV7-9, the J call TRBJ2-3; a weak D match, TRBD1 (6 bases). Trimming removed 5 bases at V and 1 base at J, with 16 bases between. Germline assignment: CDR1 SEHNR and CDR2 FQNEAQ (reference sequence). CDR3 length equals 16 residues. The chain's CDR3 is CASSQTGDAGTDTQYF. The CDR3 coding sequence is TGTGCCAGCAGCCAGACAGGCGACGCCGGCACAGATACGCAGTATTTT. The full variable domain, completed using reference TRBV7-9 and TRBJ2-3, is DTGVSQNPRHKITKRGQNVTFRCDPISEHNRLYWYRQTLGQGPEFLTYFQNEAQLEKSRLLSDRFSAERPKGSFSTLEIQRTEQGDSAMYLCASSQTGDAGTDTQYFGPGTRLTVL.

This rearrangement joins TRBV25-1 to TRBJ2-4, with D maybe TRBD1 (6 bases). Trimming took 5 bases from V and 0 from J, leaving 11 bases between them. This CDR3 has 15 amino acids. Germline V lookup: CDR1 MGHDK, CDR2 SYGVNS. In DNA form, the CDR3 reads TGTGCCAGCAGTTTCTCAGGGGAAGCCAAAAACATTCAGTACTTC. Amino acids: CASSFSGEAKNIQYF.

The rearrangement links TRBV10-3 to TRBJ1-4; D is uncertain. There are 13 residues in the CDR3. V lost 6 bases and J lost 6, with 11 bases in between. Germline values: CDR1 ENHRY, CDR2 SYGVKD. The CDR3 reads CAIRSDGDEKLFF. Written as DNA, the CDR3 is TGTGCCATCAGAAGTGACGGTGATGAAAAACTGTTTTTT.

J is TRBJ1-1 and V is TRBV5-7; D gene ambiguous. TRBV5-7 is an ORF, with its function uncertain. The CDR3 covers 12 residues. V lost 4 bases to trimming and J lost 2 bases, with 6 bases between them. The CDR3: CASSVINTEAFF. CDR3 DNA sequence: TGTGCCAGCAGCGTAATAAACACTGAAGCTTTCTTT.

CDR3 sequence: CASHHRGRATNEKLFF. For the CDR3, the DNA is TGTGCCAGCCATCACAGGGGGCGGGCTACTAATGAAAAACTGTTTTTT. The chain employs TRBV7-4 and TRBJ1-4; 9 bases are shared with TRBD1. Looked up from germline, CDR1 is SGHVT and CDR2 is SQSDAQ. The CDR3 runs 16 residues. V shed 8 bases and J 2 bases; nucleotides not matched to a gene: 9.

This clone was picked up one time. The rearrangement uses TRBV19 and TRBJ2-7; D is possibly TRBD1 (6 bases). V was shortened by 6 bases and J by 5 bases, with 14 bases between the two germline ends. Looked up from germline, CDR1 is LNHDA and CDR2 is SQIVND (reference sequence). The CDR3 length is 13 residues. This CDR3 reads CASSITGFHEQYF. The CDR3 nucleotides are TGTGCCAGTAGCATAACAGGGTTTCACGAGCAGTACTTC. Together with reference TRBV19 and TRBJ2-7, the CDR3 gives the full variable domain: DGGITQSPKYLFRKEGQNVTLSCEQNLNHDAMYWYRQDPGQGLRLIYYSQIVNDFQKGDIAEGYSVSREKKESFPLTVTSAQKNPTAFYLCASSITGFHEQYFGPGTRLTVT.

The J gene is TRBJ2-1, the V gene TRBV28; D possibly corresponds to TRBD1 (6 bases). Trimming pared 1 base from V and 7 bases from J, leaving 17 bases between. This CDR3 is 16 amino acids long. Per the germline V gene, CDR1 is MDHEN and CDR2 is SYDVKM. CDR3 protein: CASSLSGSGVRNEQFF. CDR3 in DNA: TGTGCCAGCAGTTTATCGGGGTCAGGGGTTAGGAATGAGCAGTTCTTC.

The chain employs TRBV16 and TRBJ2-4; D gene uncertain. The CDR3 contains 16 residues. Germline V gene lookup returns CDR1 KGHSY and CDR2 FQNENV. The V gene lost 4 bases and the J gene lost 7 bases, with 20 bases spanning the gap. This CDR3 reads CASSPGPRGNSNIQYF. The CDR3 DNA reads TGTGCCAGCAGCCCCGGGCCGAGAGGAAACAGCAACATTCAGTACTTC.

This chain uses TRBV9 with TRBJ2-7; perhaps TRBD1 as D (6 bases). V was cut by 5 bases and J by 4 bases, with 13 bases left in between. The CDR3 covers 13 residues. Germline CDR1 reads SGDLS; CDR2 reads YYNGEE. The CDR3 region is CASSPQGIYEQYF. Here the CDR3 DNA reads TGTGCCAGCAGTCCCCAGGGGATTTACGAGCAGTACTTC.

CDR3 coding DNA: TGTGCCAGTAGTATAGGCCCCAGGGATAATCAGCCCCAGCATTTT. This encodes CASSIGPRDNQPQHF. This rearrangement joins TRBV19 to TRBJ1-5; a possible D gene is TRBD1 (5 bases). Germline V gives CDR1 LNHDA, CDR2 SQIVND (reference sequence). The CDR3 loop spans 15 amino acids. V dropped 1 base and J dropped 4 bases, with 11 bases sitting between them. Full variable domain (missing parts from reference TRBV19 and TRBJ1-5): DGGITQSPKYLFRKEGQNVTLSCEQNLNHDAMYWYRQDPGQGLRLIYYSQIVNDFQKGDIAEGYSVSREKKESFPLTVTSAQKNPTAFYLCASSIGPRDNQPQHFGDGTRLSIL.

This sequence joins TRBV5-4 and TRBJ2-1; TRBD2 matches 10 bases. V lost 3 bases, J lost 7 bases, and 13 bases stayed unmatched. The germline gives CDR1 SGHNT, CDR2 YYREEE (reference sequence). The CDR3 covers 17 residues. This chain's CDR3 is CASSSREREGSRNEQFF. As DNA, the CDR3 is TGTGCCAGCAGCTCACGTGAGCGGGAGGGTTCGCGAAATGAGCAGTTCTTC.

Worth noting for this clone: The same CDR3 can be traced to other DNA sequences in this sample. The gene calls are TRBV6-1 and TRBJ2-7, with D possibly TRBD2 on 6 matching bases. V shed 2 bases and J shed 1 base, with 9 bases lying between them. Germline-derived CDR1 and CDR2 are MNHNS and SASEGT. The CDR3 is 14 amino acids. The CDR3 region is CASSEFGGSYEQYF. The CDR3 bases are TGTGCCAGCAGTGAATTCGGGGGATCCTACGAGCAGTACTTC.

The chain links TRBV2 to TRBJ2-3; a weak D match, TRBD1 (6 bases). In germline, CDR1 is SNHLY, CDR2 FYNNEI. The V gene lost 5 bases and the J gene lost 1 base, with 13 bases spanning the gap. This CDR3 spans 15 amino acids. The CDR3 nucleotides read TGTGCCAGCAGTACCCTACAGGGACGCACAGATACGCAGTATTTT. Protein sequence: CASSTLQGRTDTQYF.

The chain recombines TRBV18 with TRBJ2-1; 8 nucleotides align to TRBD1. The germline CDR1 and CDR2 sequences are KGHSH and LQKENI. Trimming at V came to 2 bases and at J to 6 bases, leaving 6 bases not matched to a gene. The CDR3 is 15 residues long. This CDR3 is CASSPATGEVNEQFF. The CDR3 region has the DNA TGTGCCAGCTCACCAGCGACAGGGGAGGTCAATGAGCAGTTCTTC. The whole variable domain, filled in from reference TRBV18 and TRBJ2-1, reads NAGVMQNPRHLVRRRGQEARLRCSPMKGHSHVYWYRQLPEEGLKFMVYLQKENIIDESGMPKERFSAEFPKEGPSILRIQQVVRGDSAAYFCASSPATGEVNEQFFGPGTRLTVL.